The 7 T cell receptor beta chains below come from one sample, sequenced in a study of T cells in women clearing cervical HPV infection. Libraries were prepared by immunoSEQ multiplex PCR; TCRdb keeps only in-frame clonotypes and omits some of them. In all, the sample yields around 19,000 clones. Sequencing used blood buffy coat. Receptors were obtained from a woman between 18 and 70 years old with a cervical HPV16 infection that either progressed to CIN3+ or cleared (not recorded which).

On this clone itself: The sequence runs out 3 residues before the end of the CDR3; the remainder is reconstructed from the germline J gene. The chain carries TRBV7-9 and TRBJ2-1; possible D gene TRBD1, 5 bases. V lost 0 bases to trimming and J lost 2 bases, with 8 bases between them. Germline V lookup: CDR1 SEHNR, CDR2 FQNEAQ (reference sequence). The CDR3 has 15 residues. CDR3 region: CASSLALTAYNEQFF. CDR3 bases read: TGTGCCAGCAGCTTAGCTCTGACAGCCTACAATGAG. Combining the CDR3 with reference TRBV7-9 and TRBJ2-1 gives the whole variable domain DTGVSQNPRHKITKRGQNVTFRCDPISEHNRLYWYRQTLGQGPEFLTYFQNEAQLEKSRLLSDRFSAERPKGSFSTLEIQRTEQGDSAMYLCASSLALTAYNEQFFGPGTRLTVL.

About this clone itself: One end of the junction does not line up with germline, which may come from a read error. The read comes to an end 3 residues before the CDR3 does, leaving the germline J gene to fill in the end. The chain employs TRBV2 and TRBJ2-5, with 10 bases fitting TRBD2. Germline-derived CDR1 and CDR2 are SNHLY and FYNNEI. The CDR3 totals 14 residues. CDR3 sequence: CASSKAGGGETQYF. Incomplete CDR3 DNA: TGTGCCAGCAGTAAAGCGGGGGGGGGAGAGACC.

About this clone: At one boundary the junction diverges from the germline segment, which might be a read error. The sequenced fragment ends 3 residues before the CDR3 boundary, so the rest is inferred from the germline J gene. The V gene is TRBV4-2, the J gene TRBJ1-1; possible D gene TRBD1, 5 bases. The germline CDR1 and CDR2 sequences are LGHNA and YNFKEQ. The CDR3 runs 17 residues. The CDR3 DNA, read in part, is TGCGCCAGCAGCCAAGATATGGTGAGGCAGGGTGGGCTCGAA. The encoded protein is CASSQDMVRQGGLE. The CDR3 in full is CASSQDMVRQGGLEAFF.

A note on this clone: The read terminates 3 residues ahead of where the CDR3 ends, so the germline J gene completes it. The chain uses TRBV7-2 and TRBJ2-7; D uncertain. Germline V lookup: CDR1 SGHTA, CDR2 FQGNSA. This CDR3 region has 14 residues. V was shortened by 5 bases and J by 0 bases, with 11 bases between the two germline ends. The sequenced part of the CDR3 DNA is TGTGCCAGCAGCCCGTTCAGGAACTCCTACGAG. The encoded protein is CASSPFRNSYE. The whole CDR3 protein reads CASSPFRNSYEQYF.

Regarding this clone: The read terminates 3 residues before the CDR3 end, so the remaining end is supplied by the germline J gene. The rearrangement joins TRBV10-3 to TRBJ2-2, with 9 bases aligning to TRBD1. The germline gives CDR1 ENHRY, CDR2 SYGVKD. The CDR3 is 12 residues long. CDR3 amino acids: CATTGGGSPLFF. Incomplete CDR3 DNA: TGTGCCACGACAGGGGGTGGTTCACCG.

The CDR3: CASSFRGSSYNEQFF. The DNA read from the CDR3 is TGTGCCAGCAGCTTTCGGGGGAGTTCCTACAATGAG. The J gene is TRBJ2-1, the V gene TRBV5-4, with D maybe TRBD2 (6 bases). The read ends 3 residues before the CDR3 terminus; that terminus is restored from the germline J gene. Germline values: CDR1 SGHNT, CDR2 YYREEE (reference sequence). Trimming took off 2 bases at V and 1 base at J, with 10 bases between the two ends. This CDR3 is built from 15 residues.

Notes on this clone: The read ends 3 residues early relative to the CDR3; the germline J gene fills the gap. J is TRBJ2-5 and V is TRBV6-1; D might be TRBD1 (6 bases). The CDR3 sequence is 15 residues long. The V gene's germline CDR1 is MNHNS and CDR2 SASEGT. V was shortened by 2 bases and J by 3 bases, with 13 bases between the two germline ends. The DNA read from the CDR3 is TGTGCCAGCAGTGAACAGGGGAAAATGGAAGAGACC. As protein: CASSEQGKMEET. The whole CDR3 sequence reads CASSEQGKMEETQYF.